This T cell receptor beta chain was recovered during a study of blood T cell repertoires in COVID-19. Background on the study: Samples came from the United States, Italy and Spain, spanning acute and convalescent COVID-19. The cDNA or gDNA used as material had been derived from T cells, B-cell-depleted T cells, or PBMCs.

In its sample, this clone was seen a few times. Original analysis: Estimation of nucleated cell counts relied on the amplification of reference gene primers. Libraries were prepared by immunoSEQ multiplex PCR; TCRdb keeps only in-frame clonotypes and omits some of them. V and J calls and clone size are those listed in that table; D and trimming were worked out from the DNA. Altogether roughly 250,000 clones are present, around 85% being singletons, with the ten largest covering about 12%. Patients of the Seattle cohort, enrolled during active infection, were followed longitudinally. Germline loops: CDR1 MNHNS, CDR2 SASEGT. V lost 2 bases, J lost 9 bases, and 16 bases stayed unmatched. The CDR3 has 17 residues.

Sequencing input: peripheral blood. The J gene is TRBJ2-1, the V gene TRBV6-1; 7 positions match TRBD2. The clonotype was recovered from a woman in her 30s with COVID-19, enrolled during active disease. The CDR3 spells CASSEPIRARLAGEQFF. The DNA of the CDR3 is TGTGCCAGCAGTGAACCGATTAGAGCCCGACTAGCTGGTGAGCAGTTCTTC.